A single T cell receptor (beta chain) is shown here with its context. The data were produced by immunoSEQ multiplex PCR, yet TCRdb's version contains in-frame clones alone and is incomplete. The sample consists of about 150,000 clones, about 89% of them appearing once. The data were obtained in a study of control samples from healthy donors and cancer patients. The germline V gene encodes CDR1 KGHSH and CDR2 LQKENI. This CDR3 contains 16 residues. Unmatched junction bases numbered 4, after V lost 0 bases and J lost 5 bases. Sequenced: blood. This rearrangement joins TRBV18 to TRBJ2-2; TRBD2 aligns across 9 bases. The sequence was obtained from a man aged 25-40 years in good health. CDR3 DNA sequence: TGTGCCAGCTCACCACCGGACCTAGCGGGGACCGGGGAGCTGTTTTTT. As protein: CASSPPDLAGTGELFF. Looking up the rest from reference TRBV18 and TRBJ2-2 gives the full variable domain: NAGVMQNPRHLVRRRGQEARLRCSPMKGHSHVYWYRQLPEEGLKFMVYLQKENIIDESGMPKERFSAEFPKEGPSILRIQQVVRGDSAAYFCASSPPDLAGTGELFFGEGSRLTVL.